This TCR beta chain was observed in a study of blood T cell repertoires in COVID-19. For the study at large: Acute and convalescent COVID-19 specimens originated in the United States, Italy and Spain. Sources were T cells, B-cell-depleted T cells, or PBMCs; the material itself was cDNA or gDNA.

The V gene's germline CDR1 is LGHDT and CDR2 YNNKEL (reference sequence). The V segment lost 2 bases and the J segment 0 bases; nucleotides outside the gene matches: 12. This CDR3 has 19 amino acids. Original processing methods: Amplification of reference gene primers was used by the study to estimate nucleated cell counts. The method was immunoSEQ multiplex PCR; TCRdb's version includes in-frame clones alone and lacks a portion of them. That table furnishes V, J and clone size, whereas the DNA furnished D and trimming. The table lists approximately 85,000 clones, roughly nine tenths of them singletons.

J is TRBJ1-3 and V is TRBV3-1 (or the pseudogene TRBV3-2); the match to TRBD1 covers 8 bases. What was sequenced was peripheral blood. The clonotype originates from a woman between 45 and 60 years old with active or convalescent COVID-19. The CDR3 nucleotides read TGTGCCAGCAGCCAATCTCGGCAGGGGGCGCGGTTCTCTGGAAACACCATATATTTT. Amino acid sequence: CASSQSRQGARFSGNTIYF.